This T cell receptor beta chain appears in the sequencing data of a study of blood T cell repertoires in COVID-19 (dated by TCRdb to the early 2020s). Notes on the research overall: The collaborator samples originated in the United States, Italy and Spain and spanned the acute and convalescent phases of COVID-19. The material from the prospective study consisted of cDNA or gDNA derived from T cells, B-cell-depleted T cells, or PBMCs. Subjects who had been exposed to COVID-19, were actively infected with it, or had recovered from it provided the deeply sampled blood TCRbeta repertoires that made up the dataset. The repertoires were made available in a free public database intended to serve as a resource for research on the immune response to SARS-CoV-2. Samples came from the ongoing ImmuneRACE study (first 160 participants) plus 1,254 subjects from 6 global collaborators. The sample metadata nearly always contained a de-identified subject ID, COVID-19 status, age in years and sex. Where HLA class I and class II types were available, the types were taken from metadata supplied by the sample provider, not from assay-based typing.

This clone was picked up one time. There is no known antigen for this receptor. No much larger clonotype is one base removed from it; base qualities were not supplied. TCRbeta CDR3 regions were amplified from genomic DNA using the immunoSEQ Assay, a bias-controlled multiplex PCR. The paper's processing steps were these. The number of nucleated cells in each sample was estimated by amplification of reference gene primers within the assay. Sequence reads were collapsed and filtered to measure the absolute abundance of every unique TCRbeta CDR3 rearrangement. For each sample, productive Simpson clonality was calculated by taking the square root of Simpson's diversity index across productive rearrangements. The table was pulled from immuneACCESS by TCRdb, which kept in-frame rearrangements only. Such tables lose some clones; where checked, under half of the loss comes from unresolved V genes, and the rest has no known cause. The DNA was the basis for D and trimming; V, J and clone size are from that table. This sample has some 80,000 clones in its table, and approximately 82% of those were observed once. The ten largest clones capture around a third of the sample.

What the work shows at the level of the full study, not this receptor alone: The quantity of clinical and demographic metadata differed by source and by participant and was supplied without curation.

The collaborating institutions used their own protocols to collect whole blood in K2EDTA tubes. For TCRbeta analysis, collaborators shipped samples in one of three forms: frozen whole blood, isolated PBMCs, or DNA extracted from either of those sample types. The clonotype comes from a woman between 70 and 85 years old with acute or convalescent COVID-19. Sequencing was performed on peripheral blood.

Read as DNA, the sequence is TGTGCCAGCAGCGCCAGGGTTTCCGCTTATGGCTACACCTTC. The resulting protein is CASSARVSAYGYTF. This chain joins TRBV9 to TRBJ1-2, with a weak D call of TRBD1 (5 bases match). CDR1 and CDR2 are read off the germline V gene as SGDLS and YYNGEE. The CDR3 runs 14 amino acids, cysteine and phenylalanine included. This entry keeps only the CDR3 DNA: 42 bases, framed from base 1. Cut back by 3 bases and 5 bases, the V and J ends lie 14 bases apart.